The 32 T cell receptor beta chains reported below all come from one sample, sequenced in a study of long-term antiretroviral therapy in people with HIV. Investigators performed immunoSEQ version v3.0 at survey level. The protocol was immunoSEQ multiplex PCR, while the TCRdb copy is restricted to in-frame clones and leaves out a portion. Of about 34,000 clones listed, roughly 85% are singletons. The sample in question was unsorted PBMCs, obtained 0.4 years before starting antiretroviral therapy. These receptors were collected from a man younger than 30 with HIV.

This clone was observed a handful of times. The genes are TRBV15 and TRBJ1-2, with TRBD1 identical over 8 bases. CDR1 and CDR2 from the germline V gene are LNHNV and YYDKDF (reference sequence). The CDR3 spans 17 residues. The V segment lost 3 bases and the J segment 2 bases; nucleotides outside the gene matches: 11. The DNA for the CDR3 is TGTGCCACCAGCAGGGATCGACCGGGACAGGCCAACTATGGCTACACCTTC. It codes for CATSRDRPGQANYGYTF. Full variable domain (rest looked up from reference TRBV15 and TRBJ1-2): DAMVIQNPRYQVTQFGKPVTLSCSQTLNHNVMYWYQQKSSQAPKLLFHYYDKDFNNEADTPDNFQSRRPNTSFCFLDIRSPGLGDTAMYLCATSRDRPGQANYGYTFGSGTRLTVV.

This clone has just one count. The rearrangement uses TRBV6-5 and TRBJ2-4; tentative D call: TRBD2 (5 bases). CDR1 and CDR2 from the germline V gene are MNHEY and SVGAGI. CDR3 length equals 15 residues. Trimming took off 5 bases at V and 0 bases at J, with 11 bases between the two ends. The CDR3 nucleotides are TGTGCCAGCAGTCCCGGAGGTCTAGCCAAAAACATTCAGTACTTC. Translation gives CASSPGGLAKNIQYF.

This chain links TRBV2 with TRBJ2-7; D gene unclear. Per the germline V gene, CDR1 is SNHLY and CDR2 is FYNNEI. V lost 0 bases to trimming and J lost 1 base, with 4 bases between them. The CDR3 sequence is 13 residues long. In DNA, the CDR3 is TGTGCCAGCAGTGAAGCCCCATCCTACGAGCAGTACTTC. This gives the protein CASSEAPSYEQYF.

Comments on this clone: The sample contains more than one DNA sequence encoding this CDR3. The V call is TRBV6-6, the J call TRBJ1-1, with a tentative D call TRBD1 (6 bases). Germline V gene lookup returns CDR1 MNHNY and CDR2 SVGAGI (reference sequence). CDR3 length equals 13 residues. Trimming pared 2 bases from V and 5 bases from J, leaving 9 bases between. CDR3 sequence reads: CASSYPRGTEAFF. The CDR3 nucleotides read TGTGCCAGCAGTTACCCCAGGGGAACTGAAGCTTTCTTT.

The chain employs TRBV4-1 and TRBJ2-3, with D tentatively TRBD2 (5 bases). Germline loops: CDR1 MGHRA, CDR2 YSYEKL. The ends were cut back, 1 base at V and 6 bases at J, with 17 bases in the middle. CDR3 size: 16 residues. In DNA, the CDR3 is TGCGCCAGCAGCCAAGGGGCGGGTACCAGCAGGGATACGCAGTATTTT. Its translation is CASSQGAGTSRDTQYF.

This rearrangement joins TRBV6-1 to TRBJ1-2, with TRBD1 as a possible D gene (5 bases). Germline CDR1 MNHNS, CDR2 SASEGT. Trimming removed 6 bases at V and 5 bases at J, with 13 bases between. The length of the CDR3 is 13 residues. The DNA of the CDR3 is TGTGCCAGCAGCAATCTTGGGGGTTATGGCTACACCTTC. Its protein is CASSNLGGYGYTF.

V and J are TRBV7-6 and TRBJ2-5, with D tentatively TRBD1 or TRBD2 (5 bases each). Germline V gives CDR1 SGHVS, CDR2 FNYEAQ. The CDR3 extends over 13 amino acids. V dropped 5 bases and J dropped 2 bases, with 9 bases sitting between them. In DNA form, the CDR3 reads TGTGCCAGCAGCAAGGGACGTCAAGAGACCCAGTACTTC. It encodes CASSKGRQETQYF.

V is TRBV5-1 and J is TRBJ1-3; the match to TRBD1 covers 8 bases. This CDR3 comprises 15 residues. CDR1 SGHRS and CDR2 YFSETQ come from the germline V gene. Germline trimming cut 4 bases from V and 1 base from J; bases unmatched to any gene: 4. The CDR3 is CASSTGGASGNTIYF. CDR3 DNA: TGCGCCAGCAGCACAGGGGGGGCTTCTGGAAACACCATATATTTT.

In nucleotides, the CDR3 is TGTGCCAGCAGTTACTCAGGGGAACCGAACACTGAAGCTTTCTTT. Encoded protein: CASSYSGEPNTEAFF. J is TRBJ1-1 and V is TRBV6-5, with a possible D match to TRBD1 (5 bases). The V end was cut by 0 bases, the J end by 1 base, with 9 bases between. Germline loops: CDR1 MNHEY, CDR2 SVGAGI. This CDR3 is 15 amino acids long.

This sequence joins TRBV6-5 and TRBJ2-3, with D possibly being TRBD2 (7 bases). The CDR3 covers 15 residues. V gave up 2 bases and J gave up 4 bases, with 13 bases separating them. Germline CDR1 and CDR2: MNHEY and SVGAGI. As DNA, the CDR3 is TGTGCCAGCAGTTACCGGGTGGGGGGGCCAGATACGCAGTATTTT. Protein: CASSYRVGGPDTQYF.

The chain carries TRBV7-8 and TRBJ2-7, with D unresolved. The CDR3 contains 16 residues. Looked up from germline, CDR1 is SGHVS and CDR2 is FQNEAQ. Trimming took 0 bases from V and 4 from J, leaving 16 bases between them. Written as DNA, the CDR3 is TGTGCCAGCAGCTTAGCCCACTCAAGTTTTGGGTACGAGCAGTACTTC. Protein product: CASSLAHSSFGYEQYF.

This clone was detected a few times. This chain links TRBV5-5 with TRBJ2-2; D gene ambiguous. The CDR3 is 15 amino acids. V was pared by 2 bases and J by 6 bases, with 14 bases between. Germline CDR1 SGHKS, CDR2 YYEKEE (reference sequence). This CDR3 reads CASSLIGSPAGELFF. The CDR3 coding sequence is TGTGCCAGCAGCTTAATCGGGTCCCCAGCCGGGGAGCTGTTTTTT.

The chain joins TRBV19 to TRBJ1-6; no clear D gene. CDR1 is LNHDA and CDR2 is SQIVND in the germline V gene (reference sequence). Trimming took 5 bases from V and 7 from J, leaving 9 bases between them. CDR3 length: 13 amino acids. The CDR3 region is CASSAAENSPLHF. In DNA, the CDR3 is TGTGCCAGTAGTGCGGCCGAAAATTCACCCCTCCACTTT.

The chain employs TRBV5-4 and TRBJ1-2; D is undetermined. Trimming cost V 1 base and J 4 bases, with 11 bases left between them. Germline V gene data show CDR1 as SGHNT and CDR2 as YYREEE (reference sequence). The CDR3 covers 14 residues. This CDR3 is CASSLSYGTYGYTF. The CDR3 nucleotides read TGTGCCAGCAGCTTGTCTTACGGAACCTATGGCTACACCTTC.

This clone was observed once. The chain has TRBV30 and TRBJ1-2; 11 nucleotides line up with TRBD1. The V segment lost 3 bases and the J segment 9 bases; nucleotides outside the gene matches: 9. The germline V gene has CDR1 GTSNPN and CDR2 SVGIG (reference sequence). CDR3 length equals 14 residues. Here the CDR3 reads CAWSEPWTGGRYTF. The CDR3 DNA reads as TGTGCCTGGAGCGAACCTTGGACAGGGGGCCGCTACACCTTC.

CDR3 coding DNA: TGTGCCAGCAGCGTAGGGGCTAGCGGGATGAACACCGGGGAGCTGTTTTTT. Translated, it gives CASSVGASGMNTGELFF. The V call is TRBV9, the J call TRBJ2-2; 9 bases line up with TRBD2. The CDR3 runs 17 residues. Per germline, CDR1 SGDLS and CDR2 YYNGEE. J was trimmed by 1 base and V by 0 bases; bases with no gene match: 4.

The chain couples TRBV6-5 to TRBJ1-4; 7 bases agree with TRBD1. The CDR3 is 15 amino acids. The V gene's germline CDR1 is MNHEY and CDR2 SVGAGI. The V and J ends lost 0 bases and 4 bases, in that order; junction bases with no gene match: 2. The CDR3 region is CASSYSGGGNEKLFF. In DNA form, the CDR3 reads TGTGCCAGCAGTTACTCAGGGGGCGGTAATGAAAAACTGTTTTTT.

J is TRBJ2-1 and V is TRBV29-1; 10 bases map to TRBD2. The CDR3 has 13 amino acids. Germline CDR1 is SQVTM and CDR2 is ANQGSEA. Trimming cost V 7 bases and J 9 bases; bases outside gene matches: 9. CDR3 DNA sequence: TGCAGCGCCCCGGCTAGCGGGAGTGGTGAGCAGTTCTTC. Its translation is CSAPASGSGEQFF.

This clone was found a few times. The CDR3 spells CAWSNGYGYTF. The CDR3 bases are TGTGCCTGGAGTAACGGCTATGGCTACACCTTC. The chain combines TRBV30 with TRBJ1-2, with D uncertain. V dropped 2 bases and J dropped 4 bases, with 5 bases sitting between them. This CDR3 contains 11 residues. CDR1 is GTSNPN, CDR2 SVGIG, per germline (reference sequence).

V is TRBV2 and J is TRBJ2-7; D call uncertain. CDR1 SNHLY and CDR2 FYNNEI come from the germline V gene. CDR3 length: 14 amino acids. The ends were cut back, 6 bases at V and 2 bases at J, with 14 bases in the middle. CDR3 DNA: TGTGCCAGCAGCCTCCTTAAGGGTCCCTACGAGCAGTACTTC. As protein: CASSLLKGPYEQYF.

This chain uses TRBV25-1 with TRBJ2-1; D gene ambiguous. V was clipped by 4 bases and J by 9 bases, with 4 bases between them. CDR1 and CDR2 (germline): MGHDK, SYGVNS. The CDR3 runs 10 residues. The CDR3 region is CASSGVEQFF. The CDR3 bases are TGTGCCAGCAGTGGGGTTGAGCAGTTCTTC.

The rearrangement uses TRBV19 and TRBJ1-1; D is perhaps TRBD1 (5 bases). The CDR3 is 16 residues long. Trimming cost V 7 bases and J 1 base, with 19 bases left between them. Germline CDR1 and CDR2: LNHDA and SQIVND (reference sequence). For the CDR3, the DNA is TGTGCCAGTATGGCCGGGGACCTTAGGGGGAACACTGAAGCTTTCTTT. Protein product: CASMAGDLRGNTEAFF.

The J gene is TRBJ1-1, the V gene TRBV7-8, with 7 bases fitting TRBD1. This CDR3 has 13 residues. The junction had 3 bases not matched to a gene; V was cut back by 5 bases and J by 3 bases. Germline V gene lookup returns CDR1 SGHVS and CDR2 FQNEAQ. The CDR3 nucleotides are TGTGCCAGCAGCCCAGGGACAGACACTGAAGCTTTCTTT. This gives the protein CASSPGTDTEAFF.

This clone occurred a few times. The chain combines TRBV6-1 with TRBJ2-1; tentatively, D is TRBD2 (5 bases). Germline V gives CDR1 MNHNS, CDR2 SASEGT. This CDR3 contains 15 residues. Between the trimmed V and J ends, which lost 3 bases and 9 bases, there was a span of 18 bases. CDR3 sequence reads: CASSDMGSNVGEQFF. CDR3 DNA: TGTGCCAGCAGTGATATGGGGAGCAATGTAGGTGAGCAGTTCTTC.

The V gene is TRBV27, the J gene TRBJ1-1, with TRBD1 matching 7 bases. After removal of 5 bases from V and 5 bases from J, the junction contained 11 bases not matched to a gene. The CDR3 is made up of 15 amino acids. Germline values: CDR1 MNHEY, CDR2 SMNVEV (reference sequence). CDR3 sequence (DNA): TGTGCCAGCAGTCAAGCGGGCAGGGGGATGACTGAAGCTTTCTTT. Protein sequence: CASSQAGRGMTEAFF.

The CDR3 spells CASSTSTGFGETQYF. The DNA of the CDR3 is TGTGCCAGCAGCACCTCGACAGGGTTCGGAGAGACCCAGTACTTC. This rearrangement joins TRBV9 to TRBJ2-5, with 7 bases identical to TRBD1. Trimming took 4 bases from V and 4 from J; bases not matched to a gene: 10. The CDR3 is 15 amino acids. The germline CDR1 and CDR2 sequences are SGDLS and YYNGEE.

The chain is built from TRBV4-1 and TRBJ2-7, with D maybe TRBD1 (6 bases). This CDR3 spans 15 amino acids. Trimming took 1 base from V and 1 from J, leaving 11 bases between them. Germline assignment: CDR1 MGHRA and CDR2 YSYEKL. For the CDR3, the DNA is TGCGCCAGCAGCCAAGGCCAGGGGCCTTCCTACGAGCAGTACTTC. It is translated as CASSQGQGPSYEQYF.

This chain connects TRBV2 to TRBJ2-2, with 7 bases identical to TRBD1. Trimming removed 8 bases from V and 6 bases from J; junction bases left unmatched: 9. CDR3 length: 14 amino acids. Germline lookup yields CDR1 SNHLY and CDR2 FYNNEI. CDR3 sequence: CASRQGSGPGELFF. The CDR3 DNA reads TGTGCCAGCCGACAGGGCTCCGGACCCGGGGAGCTGTTTTTT.

This sequence joins TRBV19 and TRBJ2-1; the match to TRBD1 covers 8 bases. The germline CDR1 and CDR2 sequences are LNHDA and SQIVND (reference sequence). Unmatched junction bases numbered 13, after V lost 6 bases and J lost 0 bases. CDR3 length: 18 residues. CDR3 nucleotide sequence: TGTGCCAGTAGCCGTAGCGGACAGGGTTCCGCCTCCTACAATGAGCAGTTCTTC. This encodes CASSRSGQGSASYNEQFF.

The V call is TRBV2, the J call TRBJ2-3; D call uncertain. The CDR3 covers 13 residues. Germline CDR1 is SNHLY and CDR2 is FYNNEI. Trimming stripped 4 bases from V and 6 bases from J, with 11 bases between. This CDR3 reads CASSVYPTDTQYF. For the CDR3, the DNA is TGTGCCAGCAGTGTGTACCCCACGGATACGCAGTATTTT.

This clone was counted once. The rearrangement links TRBV5-1 to TRBJ1-1, with D unclear. The CDR3 is made up of 16 amino acids. Germline CDR1 and CDR2: SGHRS and YFSETQ. Trimming removed 0 bases at V and 2 bases at J, with 14 bases between. The CDR3 region is CASSLEPASLNTEAFF. The CDR3 DNA reads as TGCGCCAGCAGCTTGGAACCGGCCAGCCTAAACACTGAAGCTTTCTTT.

This chain uses TRBV6-5 with TRBJ2-4; D unclear. The CDR3 is made up of 13 amino acids. Trimming pared 10 bases from V and 0 bases from J, leaving 10 bases between. Looked up from germline, CDR1 is MNHEY and CDR2 is SVGAGI. Here the CDR3 reads CATLALAKNIQYF. CDR3 DNA: TGTGCCACCTTAGCTTTAGCCAAAAACATTCAGTACTTC.